This TCR beta chain was profiled in a study of blood T cell repertoires in COVID-19. Study-level information: T cells, B-cell-depleted T cells, or PBMCs provided the cDNA or gDNA that served as material.

CDR3 size: 17 residues. With 3 bases clipped from V and 2 bases from J, the junction kept 13 bases outside the gene matches. The germline V gene has CDR1 SQVTM and CDR2 ANQGSEA. In the original analysis: Cell counts per sample came from amplifying reference gene primers. Here immunoSEQ multiplex PCR was the method, and the copy in TCRdb shows in-frame clones only, minus some. For V, J and clone size, that table is used; D and trimming come from the DNA. The sample shows around 150,000 clones, around 88% of them seen only once. The chain employs TRBV29-1 and TRBJ2-3; 8 nucleotides agree with TRBD2. The sample taken for sequencing was peripheral blood. The sequence derives from a human donor in a cohort sampled during active COVID-19. The CDR3 sequence: CSVELGVAGHLTDTQYF. CDR3 sequence (DNA): TGCAGCGTTGAGCTTGGGGTAGCGGGACACCTCACAGATACGCAGTATTTT.